This TCR beta chain was recovered during a study of blood T cell repertoires in COVID-19. The V and J ends lost 0 bases and 4 bases, in that order; junction bases with no gene match: 3. The germline gives CDR1 SGHRS, CDR2 YFSETQ. The CDR3 sequence is 14 residues long. Per the original data handling: Reference gene primer amplification yielded estimated nucleated cell counts. Profiling relied on immunoSEQ multiplex PCR, and the TCRdb table lists in-frame clones only, not all of them. From that table come the V and J calls and clone size; the DNA was used to work out D and trimming. The sample has around 99,000 clones; about 80% are singletons.

The chain uses TRBV5-1 and TRBJ2-7, with TRBD2 matching over 8 bases. The TCR was taken from a man between 65 and 85 years old with acute or convalescent COVID-19. Sequencing was carried out using peripheral blood. DNA of the CDR3: TGCGCCAGCAGCTTGGACGGGGGGGCGTACGAGCAGTACTTC. This gives the protein CASSLDGGAYEQYF.